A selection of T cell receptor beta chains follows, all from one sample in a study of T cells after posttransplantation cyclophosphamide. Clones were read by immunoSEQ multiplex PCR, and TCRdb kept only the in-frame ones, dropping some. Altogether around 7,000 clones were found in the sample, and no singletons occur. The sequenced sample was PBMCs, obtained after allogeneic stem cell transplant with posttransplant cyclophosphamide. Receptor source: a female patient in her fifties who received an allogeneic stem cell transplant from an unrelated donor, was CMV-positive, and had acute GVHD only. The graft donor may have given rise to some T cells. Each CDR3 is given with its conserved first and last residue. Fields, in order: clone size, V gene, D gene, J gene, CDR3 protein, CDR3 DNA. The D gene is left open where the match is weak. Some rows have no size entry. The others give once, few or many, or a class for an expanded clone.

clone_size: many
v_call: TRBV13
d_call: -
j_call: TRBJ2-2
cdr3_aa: CASSFQTSTGELFF
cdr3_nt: TGTGCCAGCAGCTTCCAGACTAGTACCGGGGAGCTGTTTTTT

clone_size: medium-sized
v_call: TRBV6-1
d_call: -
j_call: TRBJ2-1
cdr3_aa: CASSEFGSFVSQFF
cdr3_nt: TGTGCCAGCAGTGAATTTGGTAGCTTTGTATCGCAGTTCTTC

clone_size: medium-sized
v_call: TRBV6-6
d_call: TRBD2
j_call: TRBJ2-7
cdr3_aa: CASSRGVYEQYF
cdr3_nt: TGTGCCAGCAGCCGGGGGGTCTACGAGCAGTACTTC

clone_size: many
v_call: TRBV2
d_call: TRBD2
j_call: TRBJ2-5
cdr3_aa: CASTSSGWALQETQYF
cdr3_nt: TGTGCCAGCACCTCTAGCGGGTGGGCCCTCCAAGAGACCCAGTACTTC

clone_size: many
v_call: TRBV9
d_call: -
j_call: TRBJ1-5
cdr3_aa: CASSVVSLHQPQHF
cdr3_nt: TGTGCCAGCAGCGTAGTTTCCCTCCATCAGCCCCAGCATTTT

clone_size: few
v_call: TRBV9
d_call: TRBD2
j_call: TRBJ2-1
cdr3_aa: CASSVDYSTSGSTYNEQFF
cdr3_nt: TGTGCCAGCAGCGTAGATTATAGTACTAGCGGGAGTACCTACAATGAGCAGTTCTTC

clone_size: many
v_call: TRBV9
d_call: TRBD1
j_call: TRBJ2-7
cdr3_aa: CASSRGQGAHEQYF
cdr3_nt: TGTGCCAGCAGTAGAGGACAGGGGGCCCACGAGCAGTACTTC

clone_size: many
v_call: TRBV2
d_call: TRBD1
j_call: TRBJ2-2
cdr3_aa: CATGQGAAGELFF
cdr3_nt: TGTGCCACCGGACAGGGGGCGGCCGGGGAGCTGTTTTTT

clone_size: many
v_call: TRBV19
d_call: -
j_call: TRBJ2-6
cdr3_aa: CASSTFRVSGANVLTF
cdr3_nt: TGTGCCAGTAGCACCTTCAGGGTCTCCGGGGCCAACGTCCTGACTTTC

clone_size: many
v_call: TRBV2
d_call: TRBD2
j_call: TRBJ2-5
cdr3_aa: CASRPGGLGETQYF
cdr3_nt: TGTGCCAGCAGACCGGGGGGGCTGGGGGAGACCCAGTACTTC

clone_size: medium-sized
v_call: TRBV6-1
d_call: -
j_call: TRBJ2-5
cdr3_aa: CASSWEREETQYF
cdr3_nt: TGTGCCAGCAGTTGGGAGAGAGAAGAGACCCAGTACTTC

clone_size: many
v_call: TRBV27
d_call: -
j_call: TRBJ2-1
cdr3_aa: CASSLSNSGSYNEQFF
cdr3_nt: TGTGCCAGCAGTTTATCGAATTCCGGGTCTTACAATGAGCAGTTCTTC

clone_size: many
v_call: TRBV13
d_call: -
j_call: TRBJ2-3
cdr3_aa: CASSFQDSGNPDTQYF
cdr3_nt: TGTGCCAGCAGCTTCCAGGATAGCGGAAATCCAGATACGCAGTATTTT

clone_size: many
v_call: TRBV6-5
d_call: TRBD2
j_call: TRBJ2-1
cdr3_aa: CATGLAGGPQFF
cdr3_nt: TGTGCCACAGGACTAGCGGGAGGGCCCCAGTTCTTC

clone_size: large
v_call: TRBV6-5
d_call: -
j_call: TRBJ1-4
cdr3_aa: CASSYSGRKDEKLFF
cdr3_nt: TGTGCCAGCAGTTACTCGGGCAGGAAGGATGAAAAACTGTTTTTT

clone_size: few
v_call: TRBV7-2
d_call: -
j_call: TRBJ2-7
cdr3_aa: CASSLAGGGLYEQYF
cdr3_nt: TGTGCCAGCAGCTTAGCTGGAGGGGGCTTGTACGAGCAGTACTTC

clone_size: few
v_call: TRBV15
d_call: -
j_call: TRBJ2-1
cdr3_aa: CATSRGKVRDSQFMGSYNEQFF
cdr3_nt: TGTGCCACCAGCAGAGGAAAAGTGCGGGACAGTCAGTTTATGGGCTCCTACAATGAGCAGTTCTTC

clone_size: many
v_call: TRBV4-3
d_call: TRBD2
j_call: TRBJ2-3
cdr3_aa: CASSQDHRLAGVTDTQYF
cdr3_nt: TGCGCCAGCAGCCAAGACCACCGACTAGCGGGAGTCACAGATACGCAGTATTTT

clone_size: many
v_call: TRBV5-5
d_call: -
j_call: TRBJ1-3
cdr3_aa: CASSPDRNRGNTIYF
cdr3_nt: TGTGCCAGCAGCCCGGATCGAAACAGGGGAAACACCATATATTTT

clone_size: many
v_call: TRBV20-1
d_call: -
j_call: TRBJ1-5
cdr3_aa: CSAGGAQQHF
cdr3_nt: TGCAGTGCTGGGGGGGCACAGCAGCATTTT

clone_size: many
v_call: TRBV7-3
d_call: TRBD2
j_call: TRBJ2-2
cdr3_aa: CASSPTSGSWTGELFF
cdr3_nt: TGTGCCAGCAGCCCCACTAGCGGGAGTTGGACCGGGGAGCTGTTTTTT

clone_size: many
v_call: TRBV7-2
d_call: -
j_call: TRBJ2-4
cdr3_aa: CASSPLRGYIQYF
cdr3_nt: TGTGCCAGCAGCCCGCTCCGGGGATACATTCAGTACTTC

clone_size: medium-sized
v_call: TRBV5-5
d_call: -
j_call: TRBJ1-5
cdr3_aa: CASRIGTFRNQPQHF
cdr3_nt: TGTGCCAGCAGGATCGGGACATTTCGCAATCAGCCCCAGCATTTT

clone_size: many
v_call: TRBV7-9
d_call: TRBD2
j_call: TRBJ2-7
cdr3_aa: CASSLNLAGITYEQYF
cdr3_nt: TGTGCCAGCAGCTTAAATCTAGCGGGAATAACCTACGAGCAGTACTTC

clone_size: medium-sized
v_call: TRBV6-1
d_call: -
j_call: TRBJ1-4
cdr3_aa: CASSVRGGDRDEKLFF
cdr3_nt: TGTGCCAGCAGTGTGCGTGGAGGCGATAGGGATGAAAAACTGTTTTTT

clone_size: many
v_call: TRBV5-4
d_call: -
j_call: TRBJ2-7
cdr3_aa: CASTEDPTSPSTYF
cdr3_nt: TGTGCCAGCACGGAGGACCCAACAAGCCCCTCTACGTACTTC

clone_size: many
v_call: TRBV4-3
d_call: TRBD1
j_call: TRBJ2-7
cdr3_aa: CASSQEWDRGYEQYF
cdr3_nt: TGCGCCAGCAGCCAAGAGTGGGACAGGGGCTACGAGCAGTACTTC

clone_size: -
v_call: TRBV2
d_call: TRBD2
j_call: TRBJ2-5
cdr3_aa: CASRVLAGDGETQYF
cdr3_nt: TGTGCCAGCAGGGTTCTAGCGGGAGATGGAGAGACCCAGTACTTC

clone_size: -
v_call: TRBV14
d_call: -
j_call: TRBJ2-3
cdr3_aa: CASSQGATSVTDTQYF
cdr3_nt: TGTGCCAGCAGCCAAGGGGCCACCTCCGTCACAGATACGCAGTATTTT

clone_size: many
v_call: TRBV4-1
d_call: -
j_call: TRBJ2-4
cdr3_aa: CASSQATRAKNIQYF
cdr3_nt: TGCGCCAGCAGCCAGGCGACTAGGGCCAAAAACATTCAGTACTTC

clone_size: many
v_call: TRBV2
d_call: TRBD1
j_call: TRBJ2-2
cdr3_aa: CASKDRDTGELFF
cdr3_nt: TGTGCCAGCAAGGACAGGGACACCGGGGAGCTGTTTTTT